Many counts were recorded for the clone carrying this T cell receptor beta chain. Its specificity is not known. This sample was taken from a study of T cells after yellow fever vaccination. Study-wide background: Low-cell-number fractions underwent preparation using SMART-Seq v4 Ultra Low Input.

A 5'RACE template-switching step, the method used to make TCR cDNA, added a universal primer site and UMIs. Using its own MiXCR run on the 5' RACE reads, TCRdb lists one record per CDR3 protein. Seen here are 200,000 to 300,000 distinct CDR3 sequences, approximately 6.7% observed once, and the top ten hold roughly 1%. Regarding the study as a whole: Just a small share of clonotypes turned up in the CD4 compartment as well as the CD8 compartment. The booster saw the reappearance of most primary-vaccination clones (approximately 97% CD4, about 85% CD8).

Germline CDR1 is DFQATT and CDR2 is SNEGSKA (reference sequence). Losses at the gene ends were 2 bases for V and 5 bases for J; bases not matched to a gene: 6. The CDR3 is 14 amino acids. The sequenced sample was CD4+ T cells sorted from PBMCs, obtained on the day of the yellow fever booster vaccination. The source of this sequence is a man aged 25 to 40 who received the YFV17D yellow fever vaccine. The chain couples TRBV20-1 to TRBJ2-1; TRBD2 matches at 7 bases. CDR3: CSARLVGTNNEQFF. The CDR3 DNA follows: TGCAGTGCTAGATTGGTAGGGACTAACAATGAGCAGTTCTTC.